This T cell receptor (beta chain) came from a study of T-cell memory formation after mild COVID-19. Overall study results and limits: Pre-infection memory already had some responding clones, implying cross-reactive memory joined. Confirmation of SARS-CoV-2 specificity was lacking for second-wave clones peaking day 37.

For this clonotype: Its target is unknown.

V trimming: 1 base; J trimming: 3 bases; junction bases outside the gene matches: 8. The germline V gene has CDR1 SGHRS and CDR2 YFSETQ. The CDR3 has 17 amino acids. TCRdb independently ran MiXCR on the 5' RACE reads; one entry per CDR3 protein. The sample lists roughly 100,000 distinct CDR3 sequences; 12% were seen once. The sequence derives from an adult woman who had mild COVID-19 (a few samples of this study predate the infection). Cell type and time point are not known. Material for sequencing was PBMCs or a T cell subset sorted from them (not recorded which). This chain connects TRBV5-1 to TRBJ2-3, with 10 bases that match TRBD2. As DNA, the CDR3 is TGCGCCAGCAGCTTGAGCGCTAGCGGGAGATTGACAGATACGCAGTATTTT. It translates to CASSLSASGRLTDTQYF.